This TCR beta chain is drawn from a study of blood T cell repertoires in COVID-19. On the study more broadly: Samples representing acute and convalescent COVID-19 were sourced from the United States, Italy and Spain. PBMCs, B-cell-depleted T cells, or T cells provided the cDNA or gDNA that made up the material.

In terms of age and location, participants ranged from about 18 to 95 years and lived in about two dozen US areas. Participants reported their clinical history, and cohort assignment relied on those reports. This CDR3 contains 16 residues. With 0 bases removed from V and 4 bases from J, the gap between germline ends came to 16 bases. CDR1 and CDR2 (germline): SGDLS, YYNGEE. Profiling relied on immunoSEQ multiplex PCR, and the TCRdb table lists in-frame clones only, not all of them. This table has 170,000 or so clones, more than 70% appearing once. This chain connects TRBV9 to TRBJ1-2; D is perhaps TRBD1 (5 bases). Specimen: PBMCs or T cells enriched from blood (not recorded which). This clonotype was obtained from a man in his forties or fifties who had recovered from COVID-19. The CDR3 DNA reads as TGTGCCAGCAGCGTAGCAATTGGAGGGGAGCTCTATGGCTACACCTTC. Translation: CASSVAIGGELYGYTF.